This TCR beta chain was sequenced for a study of cytomegalovirus exposure and HLA in healthy donors. PCR used 60 Vbeta primers and 13 Jbeta primers. Profiled with immunoSEQ multiplex PCR; TCRdb holds only in-frame clones, not every one. Recorded for this sample: 140,000 to 150,000 clones. CDR3 size: 16 residues. Trimming took off 1 base at V and 3 bases at J, with 16 bases between the two ends. The germline V gene has CDR1 MNHEY and CDR2 SMNVEV (reference sequence). Sequenced sample: PBMCs. The TCR was taken from a woman aged 50 to 60 in good health and CMV-seronegative. V usage is TRBV27 and J usage is TRBJ2-7; D is possibly TRBD2 (6 bases). CDR3 in DNA: TGTGCCAGCAGTTTATTAGGCGGGGTGTCGGTCTACGAGCAGTACTTC. It yields the protein CASSLLGGVSVYEQYF.